The rows below give T cell receptor beta chains drawn from one sample of a study of blood T cell repertoires in COVID-19. Produced via immunoSEQ multiplex PCR; TCRdb's table is partial and in-frame only. The data hold about 80,000 clones, with about 91% observed a single time. The sample was peripheral blood. Receptor source: an elderly woman with acute or convalescent COVID-19. Each CDR3 is given with its conserved first and last residue. D genes are given only for firm matches. Where a row states a size, it is once, few, many or the class of an expanded clone; other rows omit it.

clone_size	d_call	v_call	j_call	cdr3_aa	cdr3_nt
.	TRBD2	TRBV25-1	TRBJ2-5	CASSEGGLGQETQYF	TGTGCCAGCAGTGAGGGGGGACTAGGTCAAGAGACCCAGTACTTC
.	TRBD1	TRBV5-1	TRBJ2-1	CASSHTGGVKNEQFF	TGCGCCAGCAGCCACACAGGGGGCGTAAAGAATGAGCAGTTCTTC
.	.	TRBV5-6	TRBJ2-1	CASSLLASDNEQFF	TGTGCCAGCAGCTTATTAGCGAGCGACAATGAGCAGTTCTTC
.	.	TRBV19	TRBJ1-3	CASKRDFSGNTIYF	TGTGCCAGTAAGAGGGACTTCTCTGGAAACACCATATATTTT
.	.	TRBV30	TRBJ1-6	CAWRGGQGTSSYNSPLHF	TGTGCCTGGAGGGGAGGGCAGGGGACGAGCTCCTATAATTCACCCCTCCACTTT
.	TRBD1	TRBV6-5	TRBJ2-6	CATRTGGYGANVLTF	TGTGCCACCCGGACAGGGGGCTATGGGGCCAACGTCCTGACTTTC
.	.	TRBV18	TRBJ2-2	CASSRDIPNTGELFF	TGTGCCAGCTCTCGTGACATACCGAACACCGGGGAGCTGTTTTTT
.	.	TRBV28	TRBJ1-5	CASSLYPSTGNQPQHF	TGTGCCAGCAGTTTATACCCCTCGACAGGTAATCAGCCCCAGCATTTT
.	TRBD2	TRBV19	TRBJ2-2	CASSILAGNTGELFF	TGTGCCAGTAGTATATTAGCGGGGAACACCGGGGAGCTGTTTTTT
once	TRBD2	TRBV2	TRBJ2-7	CAGRPPTSGRPYEQYF	TGTGCCGGCCGCCCCCCAACTAGCGGGAGGCCCTACGAGCAGTACTTC
.	TRBD1	TRBV9	TRBJ1-6	CASSPLRQGEDSPLHF	TGTGCCAGCAGCCCCTTACGACAGGGGGAAGATTCACCCCTCCACTTT
once	.	TRBV7-3	TRBJ1-1	CASSIDRHTEAFF	TGTGCCAGCAGCATAGACAGACACACTGAAGCTTTCTTT
.	.	TRBV5-4	TRBJ2-2	CASSLFRTGELFF	TGTGCCAGCAGCTTGTTTAGGACAGGGGAGCTGTTTTTT
.	.	TRBV18	TRBJ1-1	CASSPPLGGKNTEAFF	TGTGCCAGCTCACCACCCCTTGGCGGAAAGAACACTGAAGCTTTCTTT
once	.	TRBV21-1	TRBJ2-1	CASSKRLVSYNEQFF	TGTGCCAGCAGCAAAAGACTAGTGTCCTACAATGAGCAGTTCTTC
.	TRBD1	TRBV7-8	TRBJ2-7	CASSRQGASYEQYF	TGTGCCAGCAGTCGACAGGGGGCCTCCTACGAGCAGTACTTC
.	TRBD2	TRBV6-5	TRBJ2-1	CASSYVSGSSYNEQFF	TGTGCCAGCAGTTACGTTAGCGGGTCCTCCTACAATGAGCAGTTCTTC
.	.	TRBV5-1	TRBJ2-1	CASSRGGSSNEQFF	TGCGCCAGCAGCCGCGGGGGCTCGAGCAATGAGCAGTTCTTC
few	TRBD1	TRBV5-4	TRBJ1-1	CASSRKEGASTEAFF	TGTGCCAGCAGCCGTAAGGAGGGGGCGTCCACTGAAGCTTTCTTT
.	TRBD1	TRBV30	TRBJ2-2	CAWSVRFGTGYTGELFF	TGTGCCTGGAGTGTACGTTTCGGGACAGGGTACACCGGGGAGCTGTTTTTT
once	.	TRBV27	TRBJ2-2	CASSSLSNTGELFF	TGTGCCAGCAGTTCCCTGTCTAACACCGGGGAGCTGTTTTTT
.	.	TRBV10-3	TRBJ2-1	CATRGQGSSYNEQFF	TGTGCCACCCGTGGGCAGGGTAGCTCCTACAATGAGCAGTTCTTC
few	TRBD2	TRBV2	TRBJ2-6	CATLWGGSGANVLTF	TGTGCCACCCTCTGGGGGGGTTCGGGGGCCAACGTCCTGACTTTC
.	TRBD2	TRBV4-2	TRBJ2-1	CASSPPDQRGGNEQFF	TGTGCCAGCAGCCCGCCCGATCAGCGGGGGGGAAATGAGCAGTTCTTC
.	.	TRBV12-2	TRBJ2-7	CASRLAFLAGTF	TGTGCAAGTCGCTTAGCTTTCCTAGCGGGGACCTTC
.	.	TRBV12-3/TRBV12-4	TRBJ1-1	CASSVEVRTEAFF	TGTGCCAGCAGTGTCGAGGTGAGGACTGAAGCTTTCTTT
.	TRBD1	TRBV6-2/TRBV6-3	TRBJ1-1	CASSPRTGYMNTEAFF	TGTGCCAGCAGTCCCAGGACAGGGTACATGAACACTGAAGCTTTCTTT
.	.	TRBV18	TRBJ1-2	CASSPAEGRANGYTF	TGTGCCAGCTCACCAGCAGAGGGAAGGGCCAATGGCTACACCTTC
.	.	TRBV19	TRBJ1-2	CASSLGTPYGYTF	TGTGCCAGTAGTCTCGGGACACCCTATGGCTACACCTTC
.	.	TRBV25-1	TRBJ1-1	CASSEEGKISEAFF	TGTGCCAGCAGTGAGGAGGGTAAAATTTCTGAAGCTTTCTTT
once	TRBD1	TRBV6-5	TRBJ1-6	CASRWGDRNSPLHF	TGTGCCAGCAGGTGGGGGGACAGAAATTCACCCCTCCACTTT
.	.	TRBV4-1	TRBJ2-1	CASSQDVLAATSYNEQFF	TGCGCCAGCAGCCAAGACGTACTGGCGGCGACCTCCTACAATGAGCAGTTCTTC
.	.	TRBV5-8	TRBJ1-1	CASSFEFARRTEAFF	TGTGCCAGCAGCTTTGAATTTGCTCGGAGGACTGAAGCTTTCTTT
.	.	TRBV7-9	TRBJ2-5	CASSSLREVGQETQYF	TGTGCCAGCAGCTCCTTGAGGGAAGTGGGACAAGAGACCCAGTACTTC
few	.	TRBV7-9	TRBJ2-5	CASSLGAGETQYF	TGTGCCAGCAGCTTAGGGGCAGGAGAGACCCAGTACTTC
.	.	TRBV7-8	TRBJ1-3	CASSLPGNSGNTIYF	TGTGCCAGCAGCTTACCGGGAAACTCTGGAAACACCATATATTTT
.	TRBD2	TRBV7-6	TRBJ2-3	CASSLGRTSGGTSTDTQYF	TGTGCCAGCAGCTTAGGTCGGACTAGCGGGGGAACTAGCACAGATACGCAGTATTTT
.	TRBD1	TRBV7-8	TRBJ2-3	CASSWLYRGGDTQYF	TGTGCCAGCAGCTGGCTGTACAGGGGTGGTGATACGCAGTATTTT
.	TRBD2	TRBV11-3	TRBJ2-2	CASSSGRNTGELFF	TGTGCCAGCAGTAGCGGGAGAAACACCGGGGAGCTGTTTTTT
.	TRBD1	TRBV6-5	TRBJ2-2	CASSMGTGYTGELFF	TGTGCCAGCAGTATGGGGACAGGGTACACCGGGGAGCTGTTTTTT
once	TRBD2	TRBV5-4	TRBJ2-5	CASSYGGGQETQYF	TGTGCCAGCAGCTACGGGGGGGGGCAAGAGACCCAGTACTTC
.	.	TRBV7-2	TRBJ1-5	CASSLVGGGNQPQHF	TGTGCCAGCAGCTTAGTAGGAGGGGGCAATCAGCCCCAGCATTTT
.	.	TRBV11-3	TRBJ2-7	CASSSPNILQGPYEQYF	TGTGCCAGCAGCTCCCCAAATATTCTACAGGGACCCTACGAGCAGTACTTC
.	TRBD2	TRBV7-2	TRBJ2-2	CASSLAGGTIGELFF	TGTGCCAGCAGCCTAGCGGGGGGAACCATCGGGGAGCTGTTTTTT
.	TRBD2	TRBV19	TRBJ2-1	CASSPLAGGIYEQFF	TGTGCCAGTAGCCCACTAGCGGGAGGAATCTATGAGCAGTTCTTC
.	TRBD2	TRBV4-2	TRBJ2-7	CASSQGTSGGSYEQYF	TGTGCCAGCAGCCAAGGGACTAGCGGGGGTTCCTACGAGCAGTACTTC
.	.	TRBV21-1	TRBJ1-6	CASSTRDRETSPLHF	TGTGCCAGCAGCACCAGGGACAGGGAAACTTCACCCCTCCACTTT
.	.	TRBV7-9	TRBJ1-4	CASSLVFGTNGGELFF	TGTGCCAGCAGCTTAGTCTTCGGGACTAATGGAGGGGAACTGTTTTTT
.	TRBD1	TRBV12-3/TRBV12-4	TRBJ1-1	CASTENRGTEAFF	TGTGCCAGCACCGAGAACAGGGGAACTGAAGCTTTCTTT
.	.	TRBV5-1	TRBJ2-7	CASSPGGRSYEQYF	TGCGCCAGCAGTCCTGGGGGGAGGTCGTACGAGCAGTACTTC
.	TRBD1	TRBV7-8	TRBJ1-1	CASSWGTGRVTEAFF	TGTGCCAGCAGCTGGGGGACAGGGAGGGTCACTGAAGCTTTCTTT
.	.	TRBV6-5	TRBJ1-3	CASSYWGRGGNTIYF	TGTGCCAGCAGTTACTGGGGCAGGGGCGGAAACACCATATATTTT
.	.	TRBV25-1	TRBJ1-1	CASSEAGAWATEAFF	TGTGCCAGCAGTGAGGCAGGTGCATGGGCCACTGAAGCTTTCTTT
.	.	TRBV19	TRBJ1-2	CASSLTGYGYTF	TGTGCCAGTAGTCTGACAGGCTATGGCTACACCTTC
.	.	TRBV5-1	TRBJ2-5	CASSALQGPKQETQYF	TGCGCCAGCAGCGCCTTACAGGGTCCGAAACAAGAGACCCAGTACTTC
.	TRBD2	TRBV18	TRBJ2-7	CASSPKGPATSGSYEQYF	TGTGCCAGCTCACCAAAGGGACCCGCGACTAGCGGGTCCTACGAGCAGTACTTC
.	TRBD1	TRBV29-1	TRBJ1-1	CSVSTGVTEAFF	TGCAGCGTTTCAACAGGGGTCACTGAAGCTTTCTTT